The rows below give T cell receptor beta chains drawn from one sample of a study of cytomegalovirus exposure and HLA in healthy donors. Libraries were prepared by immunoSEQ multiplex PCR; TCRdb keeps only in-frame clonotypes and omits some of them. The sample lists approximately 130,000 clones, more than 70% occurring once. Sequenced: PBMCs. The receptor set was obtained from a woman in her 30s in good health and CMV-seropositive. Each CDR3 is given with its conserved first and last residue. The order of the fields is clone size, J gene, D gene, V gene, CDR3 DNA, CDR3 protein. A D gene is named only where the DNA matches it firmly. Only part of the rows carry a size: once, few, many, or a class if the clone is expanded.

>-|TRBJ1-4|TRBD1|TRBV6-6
TGTGCCAGCAGCTCCCTCGACAGGGGTAATGAAAAACTGTTTTTT
CASSSLDRGNEKLFF
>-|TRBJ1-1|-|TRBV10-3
TGTGCCATTGGACAGATGAACACTGAAGCTTTCTTT
CAIGQMNTEAFF
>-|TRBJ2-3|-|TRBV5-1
TGCGCCAGCAGCTTGCTGGACAGATTCACAGATACGCAGTATTTT
CASSLLDRFTDTQYF
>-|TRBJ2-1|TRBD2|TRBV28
TGTGCCAGCAGTCCCGGCCCCGGGACTACCGTAGGGGATGAGCAGTTCTTC
CASSPGPGTTVGDEQFF
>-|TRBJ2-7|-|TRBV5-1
TGCGCCAGCCGGGACATCTACGAGCAGTACTTC
CASRDIYEQYF
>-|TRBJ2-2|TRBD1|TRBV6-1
TGTGCCAGCAGCACAGGGGGAAACTCCGGGGAGCTGTTTTTT
CASSTGGNSGELFF
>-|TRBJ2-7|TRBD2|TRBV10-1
TGCGCCAGCAGTCGCCTAGCGGGAGGGTACGAGCAGTACTTC
CASSRLAGGYEQYF
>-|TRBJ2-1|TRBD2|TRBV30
TGTGCCTGGAAAGTTGGGCCTCGGACCGGGCGAGCGGGGAGCTCCTACAATGAGCAGTTCTTC
CAWKVGPRTGRAGSSYNEQFF
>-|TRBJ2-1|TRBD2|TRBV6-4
TGTGCCAGCAGTGACTCGGGGACTAGACATGAGCAGTTCTTC
CASSDSGTRHEQFF
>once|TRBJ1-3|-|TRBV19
TGTGCCAGTAGTATAGATGCTAAAGTTTCCTCTGGAAACACCATATATTTT
CASSIDAKVSSGNTIYF
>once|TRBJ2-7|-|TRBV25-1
TGTGCCAGTGGGGAGGGGGGGGACGAGCAGTACTTC
CASGEGGDEQYF
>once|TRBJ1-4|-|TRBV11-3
TGTGCCAGCAGCTTGTCGGGTAGTGAAAAACTGTTTTTT
CASSLSGSEKLFF
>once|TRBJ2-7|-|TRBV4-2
TGTGCCAGCAGCCAAGATAGGGCTAGCGCGACCTACGAGCAGTACTTC
CASSQDRASATYEQYF
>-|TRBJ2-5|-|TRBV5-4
TGTGCCAGCAGCTTGGAGGCTGCGGGGGAGACCCAGTACTTC
CASSLEAAGETQYF
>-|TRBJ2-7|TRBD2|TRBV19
TGTGCCAGTAGCAGACTAGCGGGGTACTACGAGCAGTACTTC
CASSRLAGYYEQYF
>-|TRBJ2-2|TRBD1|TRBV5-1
TGCGCCAGCAGCTTACAGGGGAGAGGGGCCGGGGAGCTGTTTTTT
CASSLQGRGAGELFF
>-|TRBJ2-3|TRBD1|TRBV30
TGTGCCTTCCAAACAGGGGTCTCTTCAGGGGATACGCAGTATTTT
CAFQTGVSSGDTQYF
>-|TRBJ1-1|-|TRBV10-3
TGTGCCATGGGAGGCGAAGCTTTCTTT
CAMGGEAFF
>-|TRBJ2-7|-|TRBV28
TGTGCCAGCAGTCCAGGGTATTCCGAGCAGTACTTC
CASSPGYSEQYF
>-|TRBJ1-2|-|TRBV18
TGTGCCAGCTCACCAACCGGGGGAGGAGATGGCTACACCTTC
CASSPTGGGDGYTF
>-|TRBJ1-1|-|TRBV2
TGTGCCAGCAGTGGCCCCCTTGGGAGCGACACTGAAGCTTTCTTT
CASSGPLGSDTEAFF
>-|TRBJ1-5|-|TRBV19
TGTGCCAGTAGTATAAGCCTCGGAGGCCCGGGGCAGCCCCAGCATTTT
CASSISLGGPGQPQHF
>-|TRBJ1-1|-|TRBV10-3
TGTGCCATCAGTGACAGGGGTAGTACTGAAGCTTTCTTT
CAISDRGSTEAFF
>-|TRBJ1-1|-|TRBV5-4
TGTGCCAGCAGCCGGACAGTGAACACTGAAGCTTTCTTT
CASSRTVNTEAFF
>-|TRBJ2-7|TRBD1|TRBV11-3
TGTGCCAGCAGCTTCGGTGGGACAGGCGCGTACGAGCAGTACTTC
CASSFGGTGAYEQYF
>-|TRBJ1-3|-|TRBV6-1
TGTGCCAGCAGTGAGCAGGGGTTACTCGGAAACACCATATATTTT
CASSEQGLLGNTIYF
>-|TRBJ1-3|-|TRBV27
TGTGCCAGCAGTTTTCAGCGGGGCTACTCTGGAAACACCATATATTTT
CASSFQRGYSGNTIYF
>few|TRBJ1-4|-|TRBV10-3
TGTGCCATCAGTGGCGGGGACCGATCAACTAATGAAAAACTGTTTTTT
CAISGGDRSTNEKLFF
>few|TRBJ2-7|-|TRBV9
TGTGCCAGCAGCGTCTCCGAGGGATACGAGCAGTACTTC
CASSVSEGYEQYF
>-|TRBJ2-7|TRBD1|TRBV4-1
TGCGCCAGCAGCCAAGGACAGGGGGATTACGAGCAGTACTTC
CASSQGQGDYEQYF
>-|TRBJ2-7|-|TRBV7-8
TGTGCCAGCAGCTTAGGAGCTCTTGGGGATCGGGACACCAAGACCCTTTACGAGCAGTACTTC
CASSLGALGDRDTKTLYEQYF
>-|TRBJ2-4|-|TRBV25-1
TGTGCCAGCAGTGAAGGACACCCCCCAAACATTCAGTACTTC
CASSEGHPPNIQYF
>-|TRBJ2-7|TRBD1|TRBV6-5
TGTGCCAGCAGTCAGGACAGGGGGGCCCACTACGAGCAGTACTTC
CASSQDRGAHYEQYF
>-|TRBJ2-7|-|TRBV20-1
TGCAGTGCCCTGCGAGAAAGCGAGCAGTACTTC
CSALRESEQYF
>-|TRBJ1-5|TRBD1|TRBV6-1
TGTGCCAGCAGTGAAGGGTGGGGACAGGGATATAGCAATCAGCCCCAGCATTTT
CASSEGWGQGYSNQPQHF
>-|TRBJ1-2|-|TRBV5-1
TGCGCCAGCAGCTTGGCCTCAGGGGCCCCCCTTTACCCCTACACCTTC
CASSLASGAPLYPYTF
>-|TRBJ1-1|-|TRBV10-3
TGTGCCATCAGTGAGCCCAAGAACACTGAAGCTTTCTTT
CAISEPKNTEAFF
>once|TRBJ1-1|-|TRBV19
TGTGCCAGTAAAATGAGGAACACTGAAGCTTTCTTT
CASKMRNTEAFF
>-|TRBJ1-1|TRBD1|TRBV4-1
TGCGCCAGCAGCCAGAGGGGACAGCCGTTCATGGACACTGAAGCTTTCTTT
CASSQRGQPFMDTEAFF
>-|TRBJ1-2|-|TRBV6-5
TGTGCCAGCAGTTACCAGGGGAATGGCTACACCTTC
CASSYQGNGYTF
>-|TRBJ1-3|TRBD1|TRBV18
TGTGCCAGCTCACCAGGGTCGGCAGGGGGAACCTCTGGAAACACCATATATTTT
CASSPGSAGGTSGNTIYF
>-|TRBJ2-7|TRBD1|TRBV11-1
TGTGCCAGCAGCTTGGGACAGGATTACGAGCAGTACTTC
CASSLGQDYEQYF
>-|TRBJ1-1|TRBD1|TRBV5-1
TGCGCCAGCAGCCTCGGACAGGGTGTATATACTGAAGCTTTCTTT
CASSLGQGVYTEAFF
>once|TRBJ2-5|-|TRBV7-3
TGTGCCAGCAGCTTAGGGGGGTTCAGCCAAGAGACCCAGTACTTC
CASSLGGFSQETQYF
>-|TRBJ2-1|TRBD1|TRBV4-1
TGCGCCAGCAGCCAGCCTCCCCGGGACAGTTCCAATGAGCAGTTCTTC
CASSQPPRDSSNEQFF
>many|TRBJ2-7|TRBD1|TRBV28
TGTGCCAGCAGTTTAGGTCCCTGGACAGGGGGCAACGAGCAGTACTTC
CASSLGPWTGGNEQYF
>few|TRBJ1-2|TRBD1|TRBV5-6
TGTGCCAGCAGCTTGGACAGGGGACTTACTAACTATGGCTACACCTTC
CASSLDRGLTNYGYTF
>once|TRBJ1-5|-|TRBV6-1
TGTGCCAGCACAGGGGTGAGGAACAATCAGCCCCAGCATTTT
CASTGVRNNQPQHF
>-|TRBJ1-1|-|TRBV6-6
TGTGCCAGCAGCCCCCATACAGGGATGAACACTGAAGCTTTCTTT
CASSPHTGMNTEAFF
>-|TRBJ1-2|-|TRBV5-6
TGTGCCAGCAGCTCGGAGGTAGCCGAAGGCTACACCTTC
CASSSEVAEGYTF
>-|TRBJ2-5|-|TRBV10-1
TGCGCCACCTCGGACTATCAAGAGACCCAGTACTTC
CATSDYQETQYF
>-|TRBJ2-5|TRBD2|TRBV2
TGTGCCACCTGGGGGTTAGCGGGGGGTATCCAAGAGACCCAGTACTTC
CATWGLAGGIQETQYF
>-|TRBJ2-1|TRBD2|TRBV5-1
TGCGCCAGCAGCTTGTTTGGAGCGGGAGAGGTGGATGAGCAGTTCTTC
CASSLFGAGEVDEQFF